This note documents a single T cell receptor beta chain sequence. This record belongs to a study of blood T cell repertoires in COVID-19. V lost 7 bases and J 3 bases, leaving 9 bases between the germline ends. The CDR3 length is 12 residues. The germline CDR1 and CDR2 sequences are MDHEN and SYDVKM. Some clones are missing from TCRdb's copy, which holds only in-frame ones; the method was immunoSEQ multiplex PCR. The table shows approximately 170,000 clones, with 75% to 90% occurring only once. This clonotype was sampled from a woman between 65 and 79 years old with COVID-19, enrolled during active disease. The chain combines TRBV28 with TRBJ2-5; no clear D gene. The sample comprised peripheral blood. The CDR3 loop reads CASTRVEETQYF. The DNA for the CDR3 is TGTGCCAGCACTCGGGTCGAAGAGACCCAGTACTTC.